These 26 T cell receptor beta chains originate from one sample sequenced in a study of T-cell memory formation after mild COVID-19. TCRdb re-called the 5' RACE reads with MiXCR, one entry per CDR3 protein. The repertoire holds some 250,000 distinct CDR3 sequences, with roughly 18% as singletons. Sequencing input: PBMCs or a T cell subset sorted from them (not recorded which). The receptors were gathered from a man aged 18 to 35 who had mild COVID-19 (a few samples of this study predate the infection). Cell type and time point are not known.

The chain recombines TRBV15 with TRBJ1-2; 7 nucleotides agree with TRBD1. V was clipped by 0 bases and J by 7 bases; unmatched bases: 8. The CDR3 sequence is 15 residues long. From germline, CDR1 is LNHNV and CDR2 YYDKDF (reference sequence). Here the CDR3 reads CATSRDLGGPGGYTF. In DNA, the CDR3 is TGTGCCACCAGCAGAGATCTAGGGGGCCCGGGTGGCTACACCTTC.

This clonotype was seen many times. J is TRBJ1-5 and V is TRBV7-6, with unresolved D. Trimming pared 1 base from V and 0 bases from J, leaving 7 bases between. The CDR3 covers 15 residues. The germline gives CDR1 SGHVS, CDR2 FNYEAQ. CDR3 in DNA: TGTGCCAGCAGCTTAGGGGGTAATAGCAATCAGCCCCAGCATTTT. Translation gives CASSLGGNSNQPQHF.

This clonotype came up once. The chain links TRBV4-1 to TRBJ1-5, with no clear D. From germline, CDR1 is MGHRA and CDR2 YSYEKL. This CDR3 spans 19 amino acids. Trimming removed 1 base at V and 2 bases at J, with 21 bases between. Written as DNA, the CDR3 is TGCGCCAGCAGCCAAGGCGCTTCGGGCCTAAAGTTGGGCAATCAGCCCCAGCATTTT. Protein product: CASSQGASGLKLGNQPQHF.

Only a few counts were recorded for this clonotype. The gene calls are TRBV10-3 and TRBJ1-2, with TRBD1 matching over 7 bases. Germline CDR1 and CDR2: ENHRY and SYGVKD. This CDR3 region has 15 residues. V lost 2 bases and J lost 4; bases outside the gene matches: 7. CDR3 sequence: CAISEPTTGVYGYTF. CDR3 nucleotides: TGTGCCATCAGTGAGCCAACTACAGGGGTCTATGGCTACACCTTC.

J is TRBJ2-3 and V is TRBV12-3 or TRBV12-4; 9 bases match TRBD2. The CDR3 extends over 14 amino acids. V lost 6 bases to trimming and J lost 5 bases; unmatched junction nucleotides: 6. The DNA for the CDR3 is TGTGCCAGCAGGACAGCGGGGGGTATAGATACGCAGTATTTT. Encoded protein: CASRTAGGIDTQYF.

In its sample, this clonotype was seen many times. The CDR3 spells CASSLSQGQGAKNIQYF. CDR3 coding DNA: TGTGCCAGCAGCTTATCCCAAGGACAGGGGGCCAAAAACATTCAGTACTTC. The V gene is TRBV7-2, the J gene TRBJ2-4, with 9 nucleotides matching TRBD1. The V segment lost 2 bases and the J segment 1 base; nucleotides outside the gene matches: 6. The length of the CDR3 is 17 residues. Germline CDR1 is SGHTA and CDR2 is FQGNSA. Supplemented by reference TRBV7-2 and TRBJ2-4, the full variable domain reads GAGVSQSPSNKVTEKGKDVELRCDPISGHTALYWYRQSLGQGLEFLIYFQGNSAPDKSGLPSDRFSAERTGGSVSTLTIQRTQQEDSAVYLCASSLSQGQGAKNIQYFGAGTRLSVL.

The chain uses TRBV12-3 or TRBV12-4 and TRBJ1-1; D is unclear. The length of the CDR3 is 12 residues. V dropped 2 bases and J dropped 10 bases, with 11 bases sitting between them. Here the CDR3 DNA reads TGTGCCAGCAGTTTACAGCGGAAGGGAGCTTTCTTT. Its protein product is CASSLQRKGAFF.

This chain's CDR3 is CSVDLAGTTDTQYF. DNA for the CDR3: TGCAGCGTTGATCTGGCGGGGACCACAGATACGCAGTATTTT. The chain links TRBV29-1 to TRBJ2-3; possibly TRBD2 for D (6 bases). The germline CDR1 and CDR2 sequences are SQVTM and ANQGSEA. This CDR3 is built from 14 residues. With 3 bases removed from V and 2 bases from J, the gap between germline ends came to 12 bases.

This clonotype was observed a handful of times. The V gene is TRBV9, the J gene TRBJ2-5; D unresolved. The CDR3 consists of 14 residues. Trimming left V 0 bases short and J 4 bases short, with 10 bases between. Germline CDR1 and CDR2: SGDLS and YYNGEE. For the CDR3, the DNA is TGTGCCAGCAGCGTAGGGAGCCTAGGAGAGACCCAGTACTTC. As protein: CASSVGSLGETQYF.

This clonotype occurred a few times. The genes are TRBV3-1 and TRBJ2-2; D unclear. The CDR3 is 15 amino acids. Trimming removed 2 bases at V and 5 bases at J, with 12 bases between. The V gene's germline CDR1 is LGHDT and CDR2 YNNKEL (reference sequence). CDR3 bases: TGTGCCAGCAGCCAATGGTCGAGGAAAACCGGGGAGCTGTTTTTT. Its protein is CASSQWSRKTGELFF.

In this sample, this clonotype turned up once. J is TRBJ2-5 and V is TRBV27, with 8 nucleotides matching TRBD2. The germline CDR1 and CDR2 sequences are MNHEY and SMNVEV (reference sequence). The CDR3 covers 13 residues. V shed 6 bases, J shed 5 bases, and the junction held 5 bases outside the gene matches. The CDR3 coding sequence is TGTGCCAGCAGAGCGGGGGCTGCGGAGACCCAGTACTTC. It translates to CASRAGAAETQYF.

The J gene is TRBJ2-7, the V gene TRBV20-1, with 8 bases lining up with TRBD1. V gave up 3 bases and J gave up 7 bases; unmatched junction bases: 11. CDR1 and CDR2 (germline): DFQATT, SNEGSKA (reference sequence). This CDR3 spans 14 amino acids. The CDR3, as DNA: TGCAGTGCTAGGGGACGGACAGGGTTCGGGGAGCAGTACGTC. Translating gives CSARGRTGFGEQYV.

V usage is TRBV7-2 and J usage is TRBJ1-1; weak D call: TRBD1 (5 bases). The V and J ends lost 2 bases and 4 bases respectively, with 14 bases between them. The CDR3 covers 15 residues. Germline V gene sequence: CDR1 SGHTA, CDR2 FQGNSA. In DNA form, the CDR3 reads TGTGCCAGCAGCTTATCATGGGCCGGGGGCACTGAAGCTTTCTTT. Translation: CASSLSWAGGTEAFF.

This chain joins TRBV5-6 and TRBJ2-3, with 9 bases lining up with TRBD2. CDR3 length equals 15 residues. The germline CDR1 and CDR2 sequences are SGHDT and YYEEEE. The junction had 3 bases not matched to a gene; V was cut back by 2 bases and J by 2 bases. The CDR3, as DNA: TGTGCCAGCAGCTTACCGGGACTAGCCACAGATACGCAGTATTTT. Translated: CASSLPGLATDTQYF.

V gene TRBV28 combines with J gene TRBJ2-5, with D maybe TRBD2 (5 bases). The CDR3 spans 12 residues. Germline CDR1 MDHEN, CDR2 SYDVKM. V was clipped by 7 bases and J by 7 bases, with 13 bases between them. The CDR3 sequence is CASMDFSSTQYF. CDR3 coding DNA: TGTGCCAGCATGGACTTTTCATCGACCCAGTACTTC.

This clonotype has a handful of counts. This chain links TRBV7-8 with TRBJ2-1; 10 bases fit TRBD2. CDR1 SGHVS and CDR2 FQNEAQ come from the germline V gene. V was clipped by 5 bases and J by 8 bases; unmatched bases: 9. The CDR3 totals 15 residues. The DNA of the CDR3 is TGTGCCAGCAGCGTCCGACTAGCGGGTTTTTATGAGCAGTTCTTC. This sequence encodes CASSVRLAGFYEQFF.

V usage is TRBV7-3 and J usage is TRBJ2-3; TRBD1 might be the D (5 bases). Germline V gene sequence: CDR1 SGHTA, CDR2 FQGTGA. V was shortened by 2 bases and J by 5 bases, with 11 bases between the two germline ends. CDR3 length: 14 amino acids. The CDR3 DNA is TGTGCCAGCAGCTTACAGGGTTTTATAGATACGCAGTATTTT. It codes for CASSLQGFIDTQYF.

This chain uses TRBV7-8 with TRBJ2-1; the match to TRBD2 covers 8 bases. The CDR3 has 15 residues. Germline assignment: CDR1 SGHVS and CDR2 FQNEAQ. V trimming: 5 bases; J trimming: 7 bases; junction bases outside the gene matches: 10. The CDR3 loop reads CASSRGEASGNEQFF. As DNA, the CDR3 is TGTGCCAGCAGCCGGGGCGAGGCTAGCGGGAATGAGCAGTTCTTC.

There are many counts of this clonotype. The rearrangement uses TRBV2 and TRBJ1-1, with TRBD1 as a possible D gene (6 bases). The germline V gene encodes CDR1 SNHLY and CDR2 FYNNEI. V was clipped by 2 bases and J by 1 base, with 14 bases between them. The CDR3 runs to 16 residues. The CDR3 loop is CASSERGGEKNTEAFF. In DNA, the CDR3 is TGTGCCAGCAGTGAAAGGGGGGGGGAAAAGAACACTGAAGCTTTCTTT.

This clonotype was seen only a few times. The CDR3 DNA is TGTGCCCGTGGCGGGGGTTCCGCCGGGGAGCTGTTTTTT. The encoded protein is CARGGGSAGELFF. The V gene is TRBV7-9, the J gene TRBJ2-2; TRBD2 aligns across 7 bases. The V segment lost 11 bases and the J segment 6 bases; nucleotides outside the gene matches: 9. Germline V CDR1 and CDR2: SEHNR, FQNEAQ (reference sequence). The CDR3 totals 13 residues.

This clonotype was detected only a few times. The chain has TRBV28 and TRBJ2-7; D not resolved. This CDR3 has 14 residues. The germline V gene encodes CDR1 MDHEN and CDR2 SYDVKM. V lost 4 bases and J 6 bases, leaving 16 bases between the germline ends. CDR3 sequence: CASSSPPIVREQYV. The CDR3 DNA reads as TGTGCCAGCAGTTCCCCCCCAATCGTTCGCGAGCAGTACGTC.

Ten or more counts support this clonotype. This sequence joins TRBV9 and TRBJ2-3; D perhaps matches TRBD1 (6 bases). CDR1 and CDR2 (germline): SGDLS, YYNGEE. The CDR3 sequence is 14 residues long. Trimming stripped 3 bases from V and 2 bases from J, with 10 bases between. The CDR3 coding sequence is TGTGCCAGCAGCGCAGACAGGAACACAGATACGCAGTATTTT. Translating gives CASSADRNTDTQYF.

The rearrangement joins TRBV6-5 to TRBJ2-2; D gene uncertain. V shed 2 bases and J shed 5 bases, with 12 bases lying between them. The CDR3 extends over 15 amino acids. Germline V gene lookup returns CDR1 MNHEY and CDR2 SVGAGI. The CDR3 loop is CASSYVVPKTGELFF. Written as DNA, the CDR3 is TGTGCCAGCAGTTACGTGGTTCCAAAGACCGGGGAGCTGTTTTTT.

This chain joins TRBV28 and TRBJ1-6, with D possibly being TRBD1 (6 bases). V was cut by 6 bases and J by 0 bases, with 12 bases left in between. This CDR3 comprises 16 residues. Germline V lookup: CDR1 MDHEN, CDR2 SYDVKM. This CDR3 reads CASRKDRSSYNSPLHF. DNA for the CDR3: TGTGCCAGCAGAAAAGACAGGAGCTCCTATAATTCACCCCTCCACTTT.

This rearrangement joins TRBV12-3 or TRBV12-4 to TRBJ1-1, with D perhaps TRBD1 (6 bases). The CDR3 length is 15 residues. V lost 7 bases and J lost 1, with 16 bases in between. CDR3 coding DNA: TGTGCCAGCACCCCGGGGGCACGGTCGAACACTGAAGCTTTCTTT. Encoded protein: CASTPGARSNTEAFF.

Ten or more counts support this clonotype. This chain links TRBV12-3 or TRBV12-4 with TRBJ1-6; 10 positions agree with TRBD1. The CDR3 contains 17 residues. After removal of 6 bases from V and 8 bases from J, the junction contained 13 bases not matched to a gene. The CDR3 here is CASRPYQLTGGYSPLHF. The CDR3 DNA follows: TGTGCCAGCAGACCCTATCAATTGACAGGGGGCTATTCACCCCTCCACTTT.